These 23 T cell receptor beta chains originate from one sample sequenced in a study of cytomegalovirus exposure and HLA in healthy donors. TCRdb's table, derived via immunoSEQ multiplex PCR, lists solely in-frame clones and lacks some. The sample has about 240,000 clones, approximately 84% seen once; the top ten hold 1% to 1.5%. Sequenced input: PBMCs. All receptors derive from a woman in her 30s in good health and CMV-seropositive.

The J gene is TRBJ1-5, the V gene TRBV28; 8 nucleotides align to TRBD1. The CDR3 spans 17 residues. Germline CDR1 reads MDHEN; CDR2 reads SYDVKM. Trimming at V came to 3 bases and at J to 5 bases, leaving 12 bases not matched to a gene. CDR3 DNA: TGTGCCAGCAGTTTCTACCTCGGACAGGGAGGATATCAGCCCCAGCATTTT. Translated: CASSFYLGQGGYQPQHF.

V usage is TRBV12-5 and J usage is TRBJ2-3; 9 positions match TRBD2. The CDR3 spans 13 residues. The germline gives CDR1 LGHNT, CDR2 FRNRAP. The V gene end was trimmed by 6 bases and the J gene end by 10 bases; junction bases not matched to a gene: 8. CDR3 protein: CASGSGTSISQYF. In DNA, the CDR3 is TGTGCTAGTGGGTCGGGGACTAGCATATCGCAGTATTTT.

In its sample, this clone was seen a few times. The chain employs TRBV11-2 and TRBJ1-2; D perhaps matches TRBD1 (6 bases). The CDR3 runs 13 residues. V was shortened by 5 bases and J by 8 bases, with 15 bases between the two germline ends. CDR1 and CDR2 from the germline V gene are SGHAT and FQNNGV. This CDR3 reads CASSGSGQIGYTF. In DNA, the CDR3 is TGTGCCAGCAGCGGATCCGGACAGATCGGCTACACCTTC.

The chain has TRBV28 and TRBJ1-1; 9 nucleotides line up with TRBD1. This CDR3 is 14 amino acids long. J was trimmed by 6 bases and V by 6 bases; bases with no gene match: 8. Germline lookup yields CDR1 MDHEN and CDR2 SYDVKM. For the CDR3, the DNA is TGTGCCAGCAGCCCGGGACAGGGAGGCTCTGAAGCTTTCTTT. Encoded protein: CASSPGQGGSEAFF.

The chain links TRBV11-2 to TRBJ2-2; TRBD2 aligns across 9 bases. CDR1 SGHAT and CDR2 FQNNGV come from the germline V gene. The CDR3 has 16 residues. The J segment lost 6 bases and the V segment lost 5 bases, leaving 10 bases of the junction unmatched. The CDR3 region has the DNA TGTGCCAGCAGCCTTTGGACTAGCGTGGGACCCGGGGAGCTGTTTTTT. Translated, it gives CASSLWTSVGPGELFF.

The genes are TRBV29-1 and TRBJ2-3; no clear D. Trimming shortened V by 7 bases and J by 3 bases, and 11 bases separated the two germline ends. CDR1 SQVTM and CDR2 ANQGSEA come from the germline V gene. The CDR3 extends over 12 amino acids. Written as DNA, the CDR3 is TGCAGCGCATCGAAAGCAACAGATACGCAGTATTTT. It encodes CSASKATDTQYF.

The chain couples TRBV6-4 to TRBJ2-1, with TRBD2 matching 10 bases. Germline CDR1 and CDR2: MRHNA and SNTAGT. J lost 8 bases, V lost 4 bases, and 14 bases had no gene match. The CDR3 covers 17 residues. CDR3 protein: CASSGLAGPRSIDEQFF. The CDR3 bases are TGTGCCAGCAGTGGACTAGCGGGCCCGCGGTCAATCGATGAGCAGTTCTTC.

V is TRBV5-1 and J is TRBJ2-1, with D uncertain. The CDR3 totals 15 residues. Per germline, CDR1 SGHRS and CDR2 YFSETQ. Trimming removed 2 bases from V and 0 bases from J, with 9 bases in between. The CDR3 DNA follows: TGCGCCAGCAGCTTAGCGCTCAGCTCCTACAATGAGCAGTTCTTC. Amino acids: CASSLALSSYNEQFF.

The CDR3 region has the DNA TGTGCCAGCATCCCTAGGACAGGGGGAATCGTAGAAGCTTTCTTT. Translating gives CASIPRTGGIVEAFF. V gene TRBV28 combines with J gene TRBJ1-1; TRBD1 matches at 10 bases. The CDR3 has 15 residues. Trimming took 7 bases from V and 8 from J; bases not matched to a gene: 13. The germline V gene encodes CDR1 MDHEN and CDR2 SYDVKM.

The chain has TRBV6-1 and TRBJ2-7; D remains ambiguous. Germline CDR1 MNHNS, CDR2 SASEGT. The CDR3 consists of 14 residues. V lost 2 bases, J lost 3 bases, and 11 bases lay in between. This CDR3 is CASSERGSYYEQYF. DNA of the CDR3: TGTGCCAGCAGTGAAAGAGGCTCCTACTACGAGCAGTACTTC.

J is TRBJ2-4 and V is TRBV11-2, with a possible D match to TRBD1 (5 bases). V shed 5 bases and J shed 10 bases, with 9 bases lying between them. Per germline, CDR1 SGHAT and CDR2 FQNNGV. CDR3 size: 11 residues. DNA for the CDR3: TGTGCCAGCAGCCTCCAGGGAATTCAGTACTTC. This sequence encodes CASSLQGIQYF.

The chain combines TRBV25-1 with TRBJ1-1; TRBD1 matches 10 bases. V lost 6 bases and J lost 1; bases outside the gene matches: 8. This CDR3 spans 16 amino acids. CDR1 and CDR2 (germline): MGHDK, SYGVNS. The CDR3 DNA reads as TGTGCCAGCAGAATGACAGGGGGCCCTCGGAACACTGAAGCTTTCTTT. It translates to CASRMTGGPRNTEAFF.

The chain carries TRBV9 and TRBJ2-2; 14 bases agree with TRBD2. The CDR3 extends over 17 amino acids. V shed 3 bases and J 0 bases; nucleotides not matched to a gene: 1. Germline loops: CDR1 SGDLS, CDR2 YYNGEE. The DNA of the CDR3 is TGTGCCAGCAGCGGACTAGCGGGAGGGCCGAACACCGGGGAGCTGTTTTTT. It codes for CASSGLAGGPNTGELFF.

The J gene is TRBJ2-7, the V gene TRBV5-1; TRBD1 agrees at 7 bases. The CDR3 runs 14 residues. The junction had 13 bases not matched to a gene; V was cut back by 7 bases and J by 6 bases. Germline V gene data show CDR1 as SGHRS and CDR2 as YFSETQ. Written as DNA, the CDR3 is TGCGCCAGCTCCTGGACAGGCCTTACATCCGAGCAGTACTTC. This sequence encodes CASSWTGLTSEQYF.

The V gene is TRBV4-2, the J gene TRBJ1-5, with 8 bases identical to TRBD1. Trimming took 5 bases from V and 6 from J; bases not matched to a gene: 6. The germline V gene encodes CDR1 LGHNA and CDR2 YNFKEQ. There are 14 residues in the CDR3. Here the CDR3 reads CASSLQGAVQPQHF. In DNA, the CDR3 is TGTGCCAGCAGCTTGCAGGGGGCTGTTCAGCCCCAGCATTTT.

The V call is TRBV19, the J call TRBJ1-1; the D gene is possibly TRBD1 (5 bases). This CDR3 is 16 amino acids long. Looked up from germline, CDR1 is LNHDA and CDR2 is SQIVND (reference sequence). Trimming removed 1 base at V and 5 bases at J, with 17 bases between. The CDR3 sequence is CASSIGGRAGRTEAFF. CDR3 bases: TGTGCCAGTAGTATAGGGGGGAGAGCGGGAAGGACTGAAGCTTTCTTT.

The CDR3 DNA reads as TGTGCCAGCAGCCGACGGGGGGTCGATGAGCAGTTCTTC. Amino acid sequence: CASSRRGVDEQFF. The rearrangement links TRBV7-2 to TRBJ2-1; 7 nucleotides match TRBD2. This CDR3 spans 13 amino acids. With 5 bases clipped from V and 8 bases from J, the junction kept 6 bases outside the gene matches. CDR1 is SGHTA and CDR2 is FQGNSA in the germline V gene.

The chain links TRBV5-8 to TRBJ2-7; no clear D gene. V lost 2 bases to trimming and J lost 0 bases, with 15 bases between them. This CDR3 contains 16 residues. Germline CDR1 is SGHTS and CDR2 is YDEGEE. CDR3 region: CASSFIFSLNSYEQYF. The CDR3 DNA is TGTGCCAGCAGCTTTATTTTCTCACTCAACTCCTACGAGCAGTACTTC.

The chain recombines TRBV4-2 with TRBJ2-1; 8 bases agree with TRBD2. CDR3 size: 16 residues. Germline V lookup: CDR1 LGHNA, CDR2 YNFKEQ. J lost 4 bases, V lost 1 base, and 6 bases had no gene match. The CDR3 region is CASSQGVTSDYNEQFF. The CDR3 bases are TGTGCCAGCAGCCAAGGAGTGACTAGCGATTACAATGAGCAGTTCTTC.

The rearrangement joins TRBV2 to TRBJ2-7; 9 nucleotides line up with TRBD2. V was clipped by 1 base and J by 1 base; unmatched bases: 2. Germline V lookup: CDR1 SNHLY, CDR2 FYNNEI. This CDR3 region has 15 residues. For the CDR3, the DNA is TGTGCCAGCAGTGAAGGCCTAGCGGGGTCCTACGAGCAGTACTTC. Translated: CASSEGLAGSYEQYF.

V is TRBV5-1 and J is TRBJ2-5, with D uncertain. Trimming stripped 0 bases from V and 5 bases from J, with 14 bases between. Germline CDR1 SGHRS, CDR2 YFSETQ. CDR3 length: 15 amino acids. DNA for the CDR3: TGCGCCAGCAGCTTGGAAGCAAACACCGGGGAGACCCAGTACTTC. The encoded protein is CASSLEANTGETQYF.

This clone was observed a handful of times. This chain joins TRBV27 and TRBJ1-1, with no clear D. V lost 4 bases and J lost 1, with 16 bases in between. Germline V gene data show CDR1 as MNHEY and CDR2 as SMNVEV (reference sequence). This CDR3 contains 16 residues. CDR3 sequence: CASSSGWKQQNTEAFF. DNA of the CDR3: TGTGCCAGCAGTTCGGGGTGGAAACAGCAGAACACTGAAGCTTTCTTT.

CDR3 in amino acids: CAWSDGTSGDTQYF. The CDR3 DNA is TGTGCCTGGAGTGACGGGACTAGCGGGGATACGCAGTATTTT. The rearrangement uses TRBV30 and TRBJ2-3; 12 bases line up with TRBD2. Unmatched junction bases numbered 2, after V lost 1 base and J lost 6 bases. The CDR3 totals 14 residues. From germline, CDR1 is GTSNPN and CDR2 SVGIG (reference sequence).